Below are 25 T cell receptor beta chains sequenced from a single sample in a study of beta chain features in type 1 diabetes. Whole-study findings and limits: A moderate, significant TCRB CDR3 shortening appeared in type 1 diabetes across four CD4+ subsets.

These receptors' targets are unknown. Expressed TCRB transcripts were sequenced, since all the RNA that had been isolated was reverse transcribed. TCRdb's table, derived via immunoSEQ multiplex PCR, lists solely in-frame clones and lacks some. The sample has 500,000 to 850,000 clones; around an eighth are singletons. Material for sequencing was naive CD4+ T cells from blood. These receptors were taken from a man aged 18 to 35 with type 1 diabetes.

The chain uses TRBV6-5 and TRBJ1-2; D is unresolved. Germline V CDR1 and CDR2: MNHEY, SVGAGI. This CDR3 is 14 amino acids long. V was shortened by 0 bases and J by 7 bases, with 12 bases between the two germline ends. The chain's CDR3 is CASSYSAMAAGYTF. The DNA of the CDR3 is TGTGCCAGCAGTTACTCAGCCATGGCGGCTGGCTACACCTTC.

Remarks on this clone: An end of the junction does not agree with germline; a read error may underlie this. For the CDR3, the DNA is TGTGCCAGCAGGGAAGGGGGATTCACTGAAGCTTTCTTT. As protein: CASREGGFTEAFF. The chain uses TRBV2 and TRBJ1-1; D perhaps matches TRBD1 (6 bases). CDR1 and CDR2 (germline): SNHLY, FYNNEI. The CDR3 extends over 13 amino acids.

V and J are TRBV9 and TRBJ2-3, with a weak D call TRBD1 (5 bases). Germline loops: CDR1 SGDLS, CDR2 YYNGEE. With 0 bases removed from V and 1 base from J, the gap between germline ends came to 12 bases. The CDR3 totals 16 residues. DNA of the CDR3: TGTGCCAGCAGCGTAGACGTGGGGCCGGGCACAGATACGCAGTATTTT. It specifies CASSVDVGPGTDTQYF. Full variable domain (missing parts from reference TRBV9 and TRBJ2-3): DSGVTQTPKHLITATGQRVTLRCSPRSGDLSVYWYQQSLDQGLQFLIQYYNGEERAKGNILERFSAQQFPDLHSELNLSSLELGDSALYFCASSVDVGPGTDTQYFGPGTRLTVL.

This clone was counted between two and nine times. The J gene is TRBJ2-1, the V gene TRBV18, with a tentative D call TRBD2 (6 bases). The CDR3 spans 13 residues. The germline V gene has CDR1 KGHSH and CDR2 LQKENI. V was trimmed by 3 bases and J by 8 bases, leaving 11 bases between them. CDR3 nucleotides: TGTGCCAGCTCACCCTTCGGCGGGGATGAGCAGTTCTTC. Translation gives CASSPFGGDEQFF.

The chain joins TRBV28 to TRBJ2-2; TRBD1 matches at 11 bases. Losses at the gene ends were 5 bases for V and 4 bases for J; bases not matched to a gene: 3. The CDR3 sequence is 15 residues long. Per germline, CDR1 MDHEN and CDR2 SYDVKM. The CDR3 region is CASSGGTGGTGELFF. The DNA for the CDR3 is TGTGCCAGCAGTGGGGGGACAGGGGGCACCGGGGAGCTGTTTTTT.

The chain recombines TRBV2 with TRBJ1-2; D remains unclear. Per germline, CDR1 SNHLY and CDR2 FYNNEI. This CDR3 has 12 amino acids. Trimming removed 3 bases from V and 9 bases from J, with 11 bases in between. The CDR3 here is CASSDMSTRYTF. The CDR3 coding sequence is TGTGCCAGCAGTGATATGTCGACTCGCTACACCTTC.

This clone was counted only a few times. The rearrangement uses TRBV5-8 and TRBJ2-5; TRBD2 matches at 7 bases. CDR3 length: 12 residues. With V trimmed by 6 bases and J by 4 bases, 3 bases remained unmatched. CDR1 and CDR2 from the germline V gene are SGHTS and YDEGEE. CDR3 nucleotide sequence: TGTGCCAGCATATCGGGAGGAGAGACCCAGTACTTC. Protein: CASISGGETQYF.

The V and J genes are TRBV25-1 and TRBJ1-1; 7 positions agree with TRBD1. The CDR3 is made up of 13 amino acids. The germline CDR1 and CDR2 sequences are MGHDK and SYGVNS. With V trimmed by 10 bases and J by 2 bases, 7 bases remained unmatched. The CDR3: CATTTGANTEAFF. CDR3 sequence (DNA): TGTGCCACTACAACAGGGGCTAACACTGAAGCTTTCTTT.

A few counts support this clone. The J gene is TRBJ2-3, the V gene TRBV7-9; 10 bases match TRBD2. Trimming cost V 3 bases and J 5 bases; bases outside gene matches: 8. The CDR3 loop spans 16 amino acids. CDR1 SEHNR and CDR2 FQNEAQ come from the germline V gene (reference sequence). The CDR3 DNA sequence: TGTGCCAGCAGCTTTCGAGCGGGAGGGCCAATAGATACGCAGTATTTT. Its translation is CASSFRAGGPIDTQYF.

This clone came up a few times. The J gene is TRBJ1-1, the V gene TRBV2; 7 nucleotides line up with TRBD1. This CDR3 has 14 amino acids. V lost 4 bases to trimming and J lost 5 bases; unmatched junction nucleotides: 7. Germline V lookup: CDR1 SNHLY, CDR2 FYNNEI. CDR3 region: CASSGPGRGTEAFF. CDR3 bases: TGTGCCAGCAGTGGTCCCGGCAGGGGGACTGAAGCTTTCTTT.

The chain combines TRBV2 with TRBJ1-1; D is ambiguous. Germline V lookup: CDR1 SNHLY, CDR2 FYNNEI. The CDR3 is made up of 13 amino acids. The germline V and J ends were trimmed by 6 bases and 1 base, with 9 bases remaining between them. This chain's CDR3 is CASRQVSNTEAFF. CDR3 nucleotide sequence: TGTGCCAGCAGGCAGGTCTCGAACACTGAAGCTTTCTTT.

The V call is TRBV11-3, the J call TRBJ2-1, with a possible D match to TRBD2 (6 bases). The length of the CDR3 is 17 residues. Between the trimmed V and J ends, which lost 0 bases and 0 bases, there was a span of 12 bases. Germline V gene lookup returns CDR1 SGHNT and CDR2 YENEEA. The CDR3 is CASSLDEAGSSYNEQFF. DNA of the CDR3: TGTGCCAGCAGCTTAGATGAAGCGGGCAGCTCCTACAATGAGCAGTTCTTC.

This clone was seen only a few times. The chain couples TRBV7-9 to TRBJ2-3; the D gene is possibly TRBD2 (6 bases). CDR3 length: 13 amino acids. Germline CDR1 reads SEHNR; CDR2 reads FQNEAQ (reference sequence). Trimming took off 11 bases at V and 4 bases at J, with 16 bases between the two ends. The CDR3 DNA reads TGTGCCTTTGAGAGAGGAGGGGCAGATACGCAGTATTTT. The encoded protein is CAFERGGADTQYF. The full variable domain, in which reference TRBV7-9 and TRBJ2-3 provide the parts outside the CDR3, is DTGVSQNPRHKITKRGQNVTFRCDPISEHNRLYWYRQTLGQGPEFLTYFQNEAQLEKSRLLSDRFSAERPKGSFSTLEIQRTEQGDSAMYLCAFERGGADTQYFGPGTRLTVL.

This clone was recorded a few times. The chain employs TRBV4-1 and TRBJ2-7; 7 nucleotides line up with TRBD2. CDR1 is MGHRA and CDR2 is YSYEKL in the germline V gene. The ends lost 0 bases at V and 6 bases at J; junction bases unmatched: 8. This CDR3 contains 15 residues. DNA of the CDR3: TGCGCCAGCAGCCAAGAACCCCGGACTAGTGGCGAGCAGTACTTC. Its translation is CASSQEPRTSGEQYF.

CDR3 region: CASSPTLAAGIGNTIYF. In DNA, the CDR3 is TGTGCCAGCAGCCCCACGCTCGCCGCAGGGATAGGAAACACCATATATTTT. This sequence joins TRBV11-2 and TRBJ1-3; D is perhaps TRBD1 (5 bases). The CDR3 sequence is 17 residues long. Trimming took 5 bases from V and 4 from J, leaving 21 bases between them. Germline V lookup: CDR1 SGHAT, CDR2 FQNNGV. Filled out from reference TRBV11-2 and TRBJ1-3, the complete variable domain reads EAGVAQSPRYKIIEKRQSVAFWCNPISGHATLYWYQQILGQGPKLLIQFQNNGVVDDSQLPKDRFSAERLKGVDSTLKIQPAKLEDSAVYLCASSPTLAAGIGNTIYFGEGSWLTVV.

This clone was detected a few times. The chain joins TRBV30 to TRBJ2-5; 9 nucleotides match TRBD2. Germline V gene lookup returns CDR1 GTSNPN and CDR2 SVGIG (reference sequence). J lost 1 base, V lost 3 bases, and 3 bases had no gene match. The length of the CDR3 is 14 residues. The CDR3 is CAWSRAGGQETQYF. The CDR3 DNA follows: TGTGCCTGGAGCAGAGCGGGGGGCCAAGAGACCCAGTACTTC.

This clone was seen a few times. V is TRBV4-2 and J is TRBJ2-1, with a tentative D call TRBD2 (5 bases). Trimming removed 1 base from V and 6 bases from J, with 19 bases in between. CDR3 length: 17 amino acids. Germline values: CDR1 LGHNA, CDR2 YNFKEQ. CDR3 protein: CASSQAEPGKGLNEQFF. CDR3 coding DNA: TGTGCCAGCAGCCAAGCCGAACCGGGAAAAGGGCTCAATGAGCAGTTCTTC.

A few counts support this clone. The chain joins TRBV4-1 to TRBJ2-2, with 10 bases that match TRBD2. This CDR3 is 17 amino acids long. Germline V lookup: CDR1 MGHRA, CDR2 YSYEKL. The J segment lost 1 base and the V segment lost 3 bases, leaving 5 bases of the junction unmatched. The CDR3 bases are TGCGCCAGCAGCCACCCCACTAGCGGGAAGAACACCGGGGAGCTGTTTTTT. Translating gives CASSHPTSGKNTGELFF.

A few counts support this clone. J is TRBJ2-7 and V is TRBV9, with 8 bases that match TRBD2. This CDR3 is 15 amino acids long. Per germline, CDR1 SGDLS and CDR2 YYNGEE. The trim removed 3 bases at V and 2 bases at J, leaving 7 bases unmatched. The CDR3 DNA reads TGTGCCAGCAGCGCCGTAGCGGGAATTACCTACGAGCAGTACTTC. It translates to CASSAVAGITYEQYF.

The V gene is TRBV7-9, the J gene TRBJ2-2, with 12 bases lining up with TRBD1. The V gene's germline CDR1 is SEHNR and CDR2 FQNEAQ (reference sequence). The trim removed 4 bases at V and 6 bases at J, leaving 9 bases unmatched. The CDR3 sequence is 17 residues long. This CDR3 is CASSSLPGQGASGELFF. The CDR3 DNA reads TGTGCCAGCAGCTCTCTTCCGGGACAGGGGGCCTCCGGGGAGCTGTTTTTT.

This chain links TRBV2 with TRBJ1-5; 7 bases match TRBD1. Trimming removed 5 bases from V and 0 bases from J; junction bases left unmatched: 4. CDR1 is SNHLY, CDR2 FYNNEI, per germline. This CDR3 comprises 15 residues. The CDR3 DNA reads TGTGCCAGCAGTATACGACAGGGTAGCAATCAGCCCCAGCATTTT. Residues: CASSIRQGSNQPQHF.

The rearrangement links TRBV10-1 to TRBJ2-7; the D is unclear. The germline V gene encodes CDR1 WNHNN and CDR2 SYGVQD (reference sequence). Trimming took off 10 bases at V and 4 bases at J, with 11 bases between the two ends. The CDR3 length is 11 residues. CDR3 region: CATTPVYEQYF. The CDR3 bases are TGCGCCACCACGCCGGTATACGAGCAGTACTTC.

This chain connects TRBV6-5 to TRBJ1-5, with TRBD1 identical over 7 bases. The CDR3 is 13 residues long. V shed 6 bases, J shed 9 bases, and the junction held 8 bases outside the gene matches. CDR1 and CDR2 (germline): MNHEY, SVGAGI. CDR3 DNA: TGTGCCAGCAGGGAGACAGGGATGCGGCCCCAGCATTTT. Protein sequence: CASRETGMRPQHF.

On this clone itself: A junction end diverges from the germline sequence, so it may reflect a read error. CDR3 loop: CASSLLREALVF. CDR3 bases: TGTGCCAGCAGCTTACTCCGGGAGGCCCTAGTCTTC. The chain recombines TRBV11-2 with TRBJ2-1, with 7 nucleotides matching TRBD2. The CDR3 length is 12 residues. Germline V gene sequence: CDR1 SGHAT, CDR2 FQNNGV.

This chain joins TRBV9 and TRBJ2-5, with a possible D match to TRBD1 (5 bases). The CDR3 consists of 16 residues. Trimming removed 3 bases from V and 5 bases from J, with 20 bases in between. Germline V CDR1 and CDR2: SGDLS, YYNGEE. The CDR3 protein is CASSGGEGYRHETQYF. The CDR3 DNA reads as TGTGCCAGCAGCGGAGGAGAAGGATACAGGCATGAGACCCAGTACTTC.